The 29 T cell receptor beta chains given below trace back to one sample, sequenced in a study of cytomegalovirus exposure and HLA in healthy donors. 60 Vbeta and 13 Jbeta primers were used in PCR. Profiling relied on immunoSEQ multiplex PCR, and the TCRdb table lists in-frame clones only, not all of them. The sample holds 100,000 to 150,000 clones, 76% seen once. The sample was PBMCs. All receptors derive from a female donor in good health and CMV-seropositive.

The genes are TRBV6-6 and TRBJ2-7; tentative D call: TRBD1 (5 bases). V lost 0 bases and J 1 base, leaving 7 bases between the germline ends. The CDR3 has 14 amino acids. Germline lookup yields CDR1 MNHNY and CDR2 SVGAGI (reference sequence). CDR3 nucleotide sequence: TGTGCCAGCAGTTACTCTCAGGGTTCCTACGAGCAGTACTTC. Translation: CASSYSQGSYEQYF.

This clone was seen a single time. The rearrangement links TRBV28 to TRBJ1-1, with a possible D match to TRBD1 (6 bases). This CDR3 spans 13 amino acids. Per germline, CDR1 MDHEN and CDR2 SYDVKM. V was cut by 3 bases and J by 7 bases, with 12 bases left in between. The CDR3 DNA reads TGTGCCAGCAGTTTTTTGGGACAAGTTGAAGCTTTCTTT. This gives the protein CASSFLGQVEAFF.

Concerning this clone itself: This CDR3 is also generated by other DNA sequences in the sample. The chain recombines TRBV29-1 with TRBJ2-3, with TRBD1 matching 11 bases. The V and J ends lost 6 bases and 1 base, in that order; junction bases with no gene match: 0. The CDR3 extends over 13 amino acids. CDR1 and CDR2 from the germline V gene are SQVTM and ANQGSEA. The CDR3 DNA follows: TGCAGCGTGGGACAGGGGGGCACAGATACGCAGTATTTT. It translates to CSVGQGGTDTQYF.

This chain joins TRBV18 and TRBJ2-1, with 8 nucleotides matching TRBD2. The V and J ends lost 2 bases and 8 bases, in that order; junction bases with no gene match: 8. The germline V gene has CDR1 KGHSH and CDR2 LQKENI. This CDR3 contains 15 residues. The chain's CDR3 is CASSPAGLVIHEQFF. The CDR3 DNA is TGTGCCAGCTCACCAGCGGGACTAGTCATCCATGAGCAGTTCTTC. Based on the CDR3 plus reference TRBV18 and TRBJ2-1, the full variable domain is NAGVMQNPRHLVRRRGQEARLRCSPMKGHSHVYWYRQLPEEGLKFMVYLQKENIIDESGMPKERFSAEFPKEGPSILRIQQVVRGDSAAYFCASSPAGLVIHEQFFGPGTRLTVL.

This clone showed up just once. V is TRBV19 and J is TRBJ2-7; 10 nucleotides align to TRBD1. The V segment lost 3 bases and the J segment 7 bases; nucleotides outside the gene matches: 3. The V gene's germline CDR1 is LNHDA and CDR2 SQIVND (reference sequence). The length of the CDR3 is 13 residues. The CDR3 nucleotides read TGTGCCAGTAGTATTGGACAGGGGGAGGAGCAGTACTTC. It specifies CASSIGQGEEQYF.

V usage is TRBV19 and J usage is TRBJ1-5; 7 bases fit TRBD1. Per germline, CDR1 LNHDA and CDR2 SQIVND (reference sequence). The junction had 6 bases not matched to a gene; V was cut back by 1 base and J by 0 bases. The CDR3 runs 17 residues. The CDR3 nucleotides are TGTGCCAGTAGTATAGGCCCCGACAGGGATAGCAATCAGCCCCAGCATTTT. The encoded protein is CASSIGPDRDSNQPQHF.

This clone showed up just a few times. The chain couples TRBV11-1 to TRBJ1-6; D may be TRBD1 (6 bases). The V gene's germline CDR1 is SGHAT and CDR2 FQDESV (reference sequence). The CDR3 length is 14 residues. Trimming removed 5 bases from V and 7 bases from J, with 12 bases in between. For the CDR3, the DNA is TGTGCCAGCAGCAGAACAGGGAACAATTCACCCCTCCACTTT. Translated: CASSRTGNNSPLHF.

The V gene is TRBV7-2, the J gene TRBJ2-5, with 7 nucleotides matching TRBD2. This CDR3 contains 14 residues. Germline V gives CDR1 SGHTA, CDR2 FQGNSA. The junction had 8 bases not matched to a gene; V was cut back by 5 bases and J by 5 bases. CDR3 in DNA: TGTGCCAGCAGCGTGGGACTACGGGGGGAGACCCAGTACTTC. Encoded protein: CASSVGLRGETQYF.

The V call is TRBV19, the J call TRBJ1-5; possibly TRBD1 for D (6 bases). This CDR3 comprises 14 residues. Germline V gene lookup returns CDR1 LNHDA and CDR2 SQIVND (reference sequence). The V and J ends lost 5 bases and 7 bases respectively, with 15 bases between them. CDR3 in DNA: TGTGCCAGTAGTGGTCGGAGGGGGGGCCAGCCCCAGCATTTT. This codes for CASSGRRGGQPQHF.

The CDR3 loop is CASSRGIIDEQFF. DNA of the CDR3: TGTGCCAGCAGCCGCGGCATAATCGATGAGCAGTTCTTC. V and J are TRBV11-2 and TRBJ2-1; D remains unclear. This CDR3 comprises 13 residues. Trimming removed 5 bases from V and 8 bases from J, with 13 bases in between. Germline lookup yields CDR1 SGHAT and CDR2 FQNNGV.

This chain links TRBV7-6 with TRBJ2-7; TRBD1 matches at 7 bases. The CDR3 is made up of 14 amino acids. The ends lost 1 base at V and 6 bases at J; junction bases unmatched: 6. CDR1 SGHVS and CDR2 FNYEAQ come from the germline V gene. The CDR3 is CASSLGRTGGEQYF. The CDR3 DNA sequence: TGTGCCAGCAGCTTAGGACGGACAGGTGGCGAGCAGTACTTC.

This clone came up a few times. The chain is built from TRBV7-9 and TRBJ2-7; 9 bases fit TRBD1. The CDR3 length is 15 residues. J was trimmed by 4 bases and V by 1 base; bases with no gene match: 5. Germline CDR1 and CDR2: SEHNR and FQNEAQ (reference sequence). CDR3 loop: CASSLGQGVSYEQYF. CDR3 nucleotides: TGTGCCAGCAGCTTAGGACAGGGGGTCTCTTACGAGCAGTACTTC. Using reference TRBV7-9 and TRBJ2-7 for the parts outside the CDR3, the full variable domain is DTGVSQNPRHKITKRGQNVTFRCDPISEHNRLYWYRQTLGQGPEFLTYFQNEAQLEKSRLLSDRFSAERPKGSFSTLEIQRTEQGDSAMYLCASSLGQGVSYEQYFGPGTRLTVT.

V usage is TRBV6-5 and J usage is TRBJ1-6; D gene unclear. This CDR3 has 15 residues. Trimming shortened V by 6 bases and J by 2 bases, and 11 bases separated the two germline ends. Germline V lookup: CDR1 MNHEY, CDR2 SVGAGI. The CDR3 sequence is CASSPERPYNSPLHF. The CDR3 bases are TGTGCCAGCAGCCCTGAGAGGCCCTATAATTCACCCCTCCACTTT.

For this clone: The same CDR3 is also encoded by other DNA sequences in this sample. The chain uses TRBV30 and TRBJ2-6, with a possible D match to TRBD2 (5 bases). Germline V gives CDR1 GTSNPN, CDR2 SVGIG (reference sequence). The CDR3 consists of 15 residues. V lost 0 bases and J 1 base, leaving 7 bases between the germline ends. The CDR3: CAWSVLGSGANVLTF. CDR3 nucleotides: TGTGCCTGGAGTGTACTAGGGTCTGGGGCCAACGTCCTGACTTTC.

The chain employs TRBV5-1 and TRBJ1-4; D not resolved. CDR3 length equals 17 residues. The V gene's germline CDR1 is SGHRS and CDR2 YFSETQ. V lost 4 bases and J 8 bases, leaving 24 bases between the germline ends. This chain's CDR3 is CASSELQGAAGGEKLFF. The CDR3 DNA reads as TGCGCCAGCAGCGAACTACAAGGCGCGGCGGGAGGGGAAAAACTGTTTTTT.

The rearrangement uses TRBV6-1 and TRBJ2-7, with D perhaps matching TRBD2 (6 bases). The CDR3 length is 13 residues. Germline V gene lookup returns CDR1 MNHNS and CDR2 SASEGT. V gave up 7 bases and J gave up 5 bases, with 15 bases separating them. CDR3 amino acids: CASTGTLRNEQYF. The CDR3 DNA reads TGTGCCAGCACCGGGACTCTCAGGAACGAGCAGTACTTC.

V usage is TRBV11-2 and J usage is TRBJ2-7; 9 bases match TRBD2. This CDR3 spans 14 amino acids. V was pared by 0 bases and J by 9 bases, with 6 bases of the junction left unmatched. The germline CDR1 and CDR2 sequences are SGHAT and FQNNGV. CDR3 in amino acids: CASSLDSRTSVQYF. CDR3 sequence (DNA): TGTGCCAGCAGCTTAGACTCTCGGACTAGCGTGCAGTACTTC.

The chain uses TRBV9 and TRBJ2-1; 7 bases match TRBD2. Germline loops: CDR1 SGDLS, CDR2 YYNGEE. The J segment lost 4 bases and the V segment lost 4 bases, leaving 17 bases of the junction unmatched. This CDR3 has 18 residues. As DNA, the CDR3 is TGTGCCAGCAGCCCTCGCTATGGTCTTGCGGGGGATTACAATGAGCAGTTCTTC. It encodes CASSPRYGLAGDYNEQFF.

The chain couples TRBV9 to TRBJ2-1, with D possibly TRBD2 on 6 matching bases. There are 14 residues in the CDR3. V lost 6 bases and J 4 bases, leaving 14 bases between the germline ends. The germline CDR1 and CDR2 sequences are SGDLS and YYNGEE. Here the CDR3 DNA reads TGTGCCAGCAATTCTGCGGGGATATACAATGAGCAGTTCTTC. It encodes CASNSAGIYNEQFF.

V gene TRBV19 combines with J gene TRBJ1-1; D not certain. V lost 2 bases to trimming and J lost 7 bases, with 8 bases between them. CDR3 length equals 12 residues. Germline loops: CDR1 LNHDA, CDR2 SQIVND (reference sequence). CDR3 in amino acids: CASSIRDNEAFF. CDR3 DNA sequence: TGTGCCAGTAGTATAAGAGATAATGAAGCTTTCTTT.

The chain employs TRBV28 and TRBJ2-5; D might be TRBD1 (5 bases). V lost 2 bases, J lost 8 bases, and 15 bases lay in between. The CDR3 is made up of 14 amino acids. The germline CDR1 and CDR2 sequences are MDHEN and SYDVKM. CDR3 in amino acids: CASSLMQGGSTQYF. Written as DNA, the CDR3 is TGTGCCAGCAGTTTAATGCAGGGTGGCAGTACCCAGTACTTC.

The gene calls are TRBV11-2 and TRBJ2-6; the D gene is possibly TRBD2 (5 bases). The CDR3 has 15 residues. CDR1 is SGHAT and CDR2 is FQNNGV in the germline V gene. V was shortened by 4 bases and J by 0 bases, with 7 bases between the two germline ends. CDR3 in amino acids: CASSWTYSGANVLTF. The CDR3 nucleotides are TGTGCCAGCAGCTGGACTTACTCTGGGGCCAACGTCCTGACTTTC. The whole variable domain, remainder taken from reference TRBV11-2 and TRBJ2-6, is EAGVAQSPRYKIIEKRQSVAFWCNPISGHATLYWYQQILGQGPKLLIQFQNNGVVDDSQLPKDRFSAERLKGVDSTLKIQPAKLEDSAVYLCASSWTYSGANVLTFGAGSRLTVL.

The chain employs TRBV7-9 and TRBJ2-1; 8 bases fit TRBD2. This CDR3 is 16 amino acids long. Trimming cost V 7 bases and J 0 bases; bases outside gene matches: 8. The germline gives CDR1 SEHNR, CDR2 FQNEAQ (reference sequence). CDR3 bases: TGTGCCAGCAACTTTCGGGGGGGGAGCTCCTACAATGAGCAGTTCTTC. Protein sequence: CASNFRGGSSYNEQFF.

In this sample, this clone turned up a few times. V gene TRBV7-6 combines with J gene TRBJ2-1; D possibly corresponds to TRBD2 (5 bases). The CDR3 is 14 residues long. Looked up from germline, CDR1 is SGHVS and CDR2 is FNYEAQ. V was pared by 1 base and J by 8 bases, with 12 bases between. CDR3 sequence reads: CASSLVPDSDEQFF. CDR3 DNA: TGTGCCAGCAGCTTAGTTCCGGACTCAGATGAGCAGTTCTTC. The complete variable domain, with remaining parts taken from reference TRBV7-6 and TRBJ2-1, reads GAGVSQSPRYKVTKRGQDVALRCDPISGHVSLYWYRQALGQGPEFLTYFNYEAQQDKSGLPNDRFSAERPEGSISTLTIQRTEQRDSAMYRCASSLVPDSDEQFFGPGTRLTVL.

This clone has a single count. The chain uses TRBV5-1 and TRBJ1-1, with 7 bases fitting TRBD1. Losses at the gene ends were 4 bases for V and 3 bases for J; bases not matched to a gene: 9. CDR1 is SGHRS and CDR2 is YFSETQ in the germline V gene. The CDR3 spans 15 residues. The CDR3 loop reads CASSPDVRGDTEAFF. The CDR3 DNA sequence: TGCGCCAGCAGCCCGGACGTCAGGGGGGACACTGAAGCTTTCTTT.

The V gene is TRBV30, the J gene TRBJ1-2, with TRBD1 identical over 7 bases. The CDR3 extends over 13 amino acids. J lost 7 bases, V lost 6 bases, and 11 bases had no gene match. The germline V gene has CDR1 GTSNPN and CDR2 SVGIG (reference sequence). The CDR3 region is CACPDREVRGYTF. In nucleotides, the CDR3 is TGTGCCTGCCCCGACAGGGAAGTCCGTGGCTACACCTTC.

The chain links TRBV6-5 to TRBJ1-1; TRBD1 aligns across 8 bases. Germline values: CDR1 MNHEY, CDR2 SVGAGI. The V and J ends lost 0 bases and 7 bases, in that order; junction bases with no gene match: 7. CDR3 length: 15 amino acids. CDR3 loop: CASSYSVAGGGEAFF. CDR3 nucleotide sequence: TGTGCCAGCAGTTACTCGGTGGCAGGGGGCGGTGAAGCTTTCTTT.

This chain links TRBV2 with TRBJ2-7; 9 bases align to TRBD2. Germline CDR1 SNHLY, CDR2 FYNNEI. There are 15 residues in the CDR3. Trimming cost V 9 bases and J 3 bases; bases outside gene matches: 12. The CDR3 region has the DNA TGTGCCAGTATGAGAAAAGCGGGGGGCGACTACGAGCAGTACTTC. It codes for CASMRKAGGDYEQYF.

V and J are TRBV6-6 and TRBJ2-7; D uncertain. The V end was cut by 4 bases, the J end by 4 bases, with 8 bases between. CDR3 length: 12 amino acids. The germline gives CDR1 MNHNY, CDR2 SVGAGI (reference sequence). As DNA, the CDR3 is TGTGCCAGCAGTTTTACTATTTACGAGCAGTACTTC. It is translated as CASSFTIYEQYF.